The rows below give T cell receptor beta chains drawn from one sample of a study of tumor and adjacent non-tumor tissue in lung cancer. Using its own MiXCR run on the multiplex PCR reads, TCRdb lists one record per CDR3 protein. The sample lists 65,000 to 95,000 distinct CDR3 sequences; 65% to 90% were seen once. Specimen: lung tumor tissue. The receptors originated from a woman in her 50s with non-small cell lung cancer. Both conserved end residues are part of each CDR3. Fields, in order: J gene, D gene, clone size, V gene, CDR3 protein, CDR3 DNA. A D gene is named only where the DNA matches it firmly. Clone size is shown for a subset of rows, as once, few, many or a class of expanded clone.

>TRBJ2-3|NA|NA|TRBV20-1
CSVTRPDTDRQYF
TGCAGTGTTACCCGACCGGACACAGATAGGCAGTATTTT
>TRBJ2-1|NA|once|TRBV4-1
CVSSQDQNSYNEQFF
TGCGTCAGCAGCCAAGATCAGAATTCCTACAATGAGCAGTTCTTC
>TRBJ2-1|TRBD1|NA|TRBV12-3/TRBV12-4
CASNRPPTGGETYDEQFF
TGTGCCAGCAATCGGCCTCCCACAGGGGGCGAGACCTACGATGAGCAGTTCTTC
>TRBJ2-7|TRBD1|NA|TRBV20-1
CSASGGTGFHAQYF
TGCAGTGCGTCCGGGGGGACAGGGTTCCACGCGCAGTATTTC
>TRBJ2-1|TRBD2|NA|TRBV29-1
CSVNLPGGRNCNEQFF
TGCAGCGTTAACCTTCCAGGCGGGAGAAACTGCAATGAGCAGTTCTTC
>TRBJ2-5|NA|NA|TRBV7-9
CATSLAETQYF
TGCGCCACCAGCTTAGCGGAGACCCAGTACTTC
>TRBJ2-1|TRBD2|NA|TRBV20-1
CSASGRVSYNEQFF
TGCAGTGCTAGCGGGAGGGTATCCTACAATGAGCAATTCTTC
>TRBJ2-7|NA|NA|TRBV20-1
CSATLARGSYDQYF
TGCAGTGCCACCCTAGCGAGAGGCTCCTACGACCAGTACTTC
>TRBJ2-3|NA|NA|TRBV20-1
CSARYNQGGSYKTDTQYF
TGCAGTGCTAGATACAATCAGGGGGGCTCGTATAAGACAGATACGCAGTATTTT
>TRBJ1-6|NA|NA|TRBV4-1
CASRLDRSGSPLHF
TGCGCCAGCAGACTAGACAGGTCTGGTTCACCCCTCCACTTT
>TRBJ2-7|TRBD2|NA|TRBV29-1
CSLANAGTSSYEQYF
TGCAGCCTTGCTAATGCCGGGACTAGCTCCTACGAGCAGTACTTC
>TRBJ2-4|TRBD1|NA|TRBV7-9
CASGASPGTGETQYF
TGTGCCAGCGGCGCAAGTCCCGGGACAGGGGAGACTCAGTACTTC
>TRBJ2-1|TRBD2|NA|TRBV20-1
CSARVLAGTSNEHFF
TGCAGTGCTAGAGTCCTAGCGGGGACCTCCAATGAGCACTTCTTC
>TRBJ2-7|TRBD2|NA|TRBV11-2
CAMLRGLAVSDEQYF
TGTGCCATGCTAAGAGGACTAGCGGTCTCGGACGAGCAGTACTTC
>TRBJ2-3|TRBD2|NA|TRBV4-1
CASGQLLLTSLGTDTQYF
TGCGCCAGCGGCCAACTGCTTTTGACTAGCTTGGGCACAGATACGCAGTATTTT
>TRBJ2-1|TRBD2|NA|TRBV20-1
CCARMSSGSRSEQFF
TGCTGTGCTAGGATGTCTAGCGGGAGTCGCAGTGAGCAGTTCTTC
>TRBJ2-3|NA|NA|TRBV20-1
CSANRPPGRNTDTQYF
TGCAGTGCTAACCGACCCCCAGGACGAAACACAGATACTCAGTATTTT
>TRBJ1-4|NA|once|TRBV29-1
CRVEATGKEKLLF
TGCAGGGTTGAAGCCACAGGGAAAGAAAAACTGTTGTTT
>TRBJ1-1|NA|NA|TRBV6-1
CATRDFTVAFF
TGTGCCACCAGGGATTTCACTGTAGCTTTCTTT
>TRBJ1-6|NA|NA|TRBV4-1
CTSSPQATENNSPLHF
TGCACCAGCAGCCCCCAGGCTACAGAGAATAATTCGCCCCTCCACTTT
>TRBJ2-3|TRBD1|NA|TRBV11-1
CVSRGTRMDTPYF
TGTGTCAGCAGGGGGACAAGGATGGATACGCCGTATTTT
>TRBJ2-7|NA|many|TRBV6-5
CASSQNYEQYF
TGTGCCAGCAGTCAAAACTACGAGCAGTACTTC
>TRBJ1-1|TRBD1|NA|TRBV19
CASSLRTGMNTEAFF
TGTGCCAGTAGTCTCCGGACAGGGATGAACACTGAAGCTTTCTTT
>TRBJ2-3|TRBD2|NA|TRBV11-3
CASSFTSGSLDTQYF
TGTGCCAGCAGCTTCACTAGCGGGAGTTTAGATACGCAGTATTTT
>TRBJ2-2|NA|NA|TRBV6-5
CASSYLRTGLAGELFF
TGTGCCAGTAGTTACCTCCGAACAGGGTTAGCCGGCGAGCTGTTTTTT
>TRBJ1-4|TRBD1|NA|TRBV5-4
CASSTNRGLNAKLFF
TGTGCCAGCAGCACAAACAGGGGCCTGAATGCAAAACTATTTTTT
>TRBJ2-4|NA|NA|TRBV10-1
CAGSAWGGNIKYF
TGCGCCGGCAGTGCTTGGGGAGGCAACATTAAGTACTTC
>TRBJ2-3|TRBD2|NA|TRBV12-3/TRBV12-4
CASSTTLGLVGYADTQYF
TGTGCTAGCAGTACCACTCTAGGACTAGTGGGGTACGCAGATACGCAGTATTTT
>TRBJ2-7|NA|NA|TRBV10-3
CDTQANPGEQYF
TGTGACACTCAGGCTAATCCGGGCGAGCAGTATTTC
>TRBJ2-5|NA|NA|TRBV29-1
CSVVRASLGETQYF
TGCAGCGTTGTTAGGGCCTCCTTAGGTGAGACCCAGTACTTC
>TRBJ2-3|NA|NA|TRBV20-1
CGVAGEGTDTQYF
TGCGGTGTGGCGGGAGAAGGGACAGATACGCAGTACTTT
>TRBJ2-4|TRBD2|NA|TRBV11-1
CASTYGLAGVAKNIQYF
TGTGCCAGCACCTATGGACTAGCAGGGGTAGCCAAAAACATTCAGTACTTC
>TRBJ2-1|TRBD1|NA|TRBV18
CARSPSGTGGNEQFF
TGTGCCAGATCACCCAGCGGGACAGGGGGAAACGAGCAGTTCTTC
>TRBJ2-1|NA|NA|TRBV5-4
CASSTGPWDGQFF
TGTGCCAGCAGCACGGGACCTTGGGATGGGCAGTTCTTC
>TRBJ2-7|TRBD2|many|TRBV25-1
CASSKTSGAYEQYF
TGTGCCAGCAGTAAGACTAGCGGGGCTTACGAGCAGTACTTC
>TRBJ2-7|TRBD2|once|TRBV20-1
CSAQAGVVYEQYF
TGCAGTGCCCAAGCGGGGGTGGTGTACGAGCAGTACTTC
>TRBJ2-1|NA|NA|TRBV29-1
CGVLGRNYEQFF
TGCGGCGTCCTAGGACGGAACTATGAGCAGTTCTTC
>TRBJ2-7|NA|many|TRBV12-3/TRBV12-4
CASSLDSCEQYF
TGTGCCAGCAGTTTAGACAGTTGCGAGCAGTACTTC
>TRBJ1-6|NA|many|TRBV19
CASSGGFSSPLHF
TGTGCCAGTAGTGGGGGATTTAGTTCACCCCTCCACTTT
>TRBJ1-5|NA|NA|TRBV6-1
CASSEATNQPQDF
TGTGCCAGCAGTGAAGCGACAAATCAGCCCCAGGATTTT
>TRBJ2-7|NA|NA|TRBV12-3/TRBV12-4
CSSSQQLGEQYF
TGTTCCAGCAGTCAACAGCTTGGGGAGCAGTACTTC